The 32 T cell receptor beta chains reported below all come from one sample, sequenced in a study of metastatic and nonmetastatic thyroid tumors. TCRdb re-called the PCR reads with MiXCR. This sample yields roughly 20,000 clones, of which roughly 30% are seen a single time; 12% to 15% belongs to the top ten. No patient had received any treatment before thyroid surgery. Input material: tumor tissue. The receptors originated from a male donor with papillary thyroid cancer or a benign thyroid nodule (not recorded which). Some clones in this sample may be carry-over from other donors' samples.

CDR3 protein: CASSLIKAGREDEQYF. Written as DNA, the CDR3 is TGTGCCAGCAGTTTGATCAAAGCGGGGCGGGAGGACGAGCAGTACTTC. The rearrangement joins TRBV28 to TRBJ2-7; 8 bases are a match to TRBD2. J gave up 5 bases and V 3 bases, and 12 bases lay outside the gene matches. The CDR3 consists of 16 residues. Germline values: CDR1 MDHEN, CDR2 SYDVKM.

This clone was found once. A read error is possible here, since a much larger clone lies one base away. CDR3: CASSLTVAGANVLNF. The CDR3 DNA reads TGTGCCAGCAGTTTAACAGTGGCTGGGGCCAACGTCCTGAATTTC. This chain connects TRBV2 to TRBJ2-6; the D gene is possibly TRBD1 (5 bases). The CDR3 consists of 15 residues. In germline, CDR1 is SNHLY, CDR2 FYNNEI.

V and J are TRBV20-1 and TRBJ2-7; 9 bases fit TRBD1. CDR1 DFQATT and CDR2 SNEGSKA come from the germline V gene (reference sequence). The CDR3 length is 16 residues. Germline trimming cut 5 bases from V and 1 base from J; bases unmatched to any gene: 12. The CDR3 DNA reads as TGCAGTGCTCAGATGGTAACAGGGGGCATATCCTACGAGCAGTACTTC. Its protein product is CSAQMVTGGISYEQYF.

This clone was picked up many times. This chain joins TRBV20-1 and TRBJ2-6; 7 nucleotides line up with TRBD1. V shed 6 bases, J shed 0 bases, and the junction held 11 bases outside the gene matches. CDR1 DFQATT and CDR2 SNEGSKA come from the germline V gene (reference sequence). The CDR3 extends over 17 amino acids. CDR3 nucleotide sequence: TGCAGTGCCGAAGAAGGGACAGCGAGCTCTGGGGCCAACGTCCTGACTTTC. Its translation: CSAEEGTASSGANVLTF.

The chain couples TRBV20-1 to TRBJ2-1; D is perhaps TRBD1 (6 bases). Trimming cost V 3 bases and J 2 bases, with 8 bases left between them. Germline values: CDR1 DFQATT, CDR2 SNEGSKA (reference sequence). This CDR3 has 13 amino acids. As DNA, the CDR3 is TGCAGTGCTAGTGGACAGCCCTACAATGAGCAGTTCTTC. Amino acids: CSASGQPYNEQFF.

This clone was detected ten times or more. The rearrangement uses TRBV12-3 or TRBV12-4 and TRBJ1-2; 8 bases agree with TRBD1. Trimming cost V 8 bases and J 4 bases; bases outside gene matches: 0. This CDR3 comprises 11 residues. Here the CDR3 DNA reads TGTGCCAGCGGACAGGGCTATGGCTACACCTTC. The encoded protein is CASGQGYGYTF.

The genes are TRBV28 and TRBJ2-7; 11 nucleotides match TRBD2. Trimming at V came to 7 bases and at J to 4 bases, leaving 12 bases not matched to a gene. This CDR3 spans 16 amino acids. Germline V gene sequence: CDR1 MDHEN, CDR2 SYDVKM. The CDR3 loop is CASIGTSGSSWYEQYF. Here the CDR3 DNA reads TGTGCCAGCATCGGGACTAGCGGTTCCTCCTGGTACGAGCAGTACTTC.

This clone is labeled as medium-sized. The gene calls are TRBV28 and TRBJ1-2; D gene unclear. V was shortened by 6 bases and J by 4 bases, with 6 bases between the two germline ends. From germline, CDR1 is MDHEN and CDR2 SYDVKM. The CDR3 has 11 amino acids. The chain's CDR3 is CASSTSYGYTF. The CDR3 coding sequence is TGTGCCAGCAGCACGTCCTATGGCTACACCTTC.

This clone was observed a few times. CDR3 bases: TGTGCCAGCAGTTACTTGTTAGCGGGAGGGATAGTAAGGCAGTTCTTC. Its translation: CASSYLLAGGIVRQFF. This chain links TRBV6-5 with TRBJ2-1, with 11 bases identical to TRBD2. The V gene end was trimmed by 1 base and the J gene end by 12 bases; junction bases not matched to a gene: 11. CDR1 and CDR2 (germline): MNHEY, SVGAGI. The CDR3 loop spans 16 amino acids.

This clone showed up just a few times. This chain connects TRBV29-1 to TRBJ2-7; no firm D call. Germline V gene sequence: CDR1 SQVTM, CDR2 ANQGSEA. The CDR3 contains 12 residues. The DNA of the CDR3 is TGCATCGCCGGGCTTAGGTCCTACGAGCAGTACTTC. Protein: CIAGLRSYEQYF.

The rearrangement links TRBV11-2 to TRBJ1-1; no reliable D call. Trimming cost V 2 bases and J 2 bases, with 3 bases left between them. The germline V gene has CDR1 SGHAT and CDR2 FQNNGV. The length of the CDR3 is 12 residues. CDR3 amino acids: CASSLLNTEAFF. CDR3 nucleotide sequence: TGTGCCAGCAGCTTATTAAACACTGAAGCTTTCTTT.

This clone was observed a few times. The genes are TRBV27 and TRBJ2-7; 9 bases are a match to TRBD2. Germline CDR1 is MNHEY and CDR2 is SMNVEV (reference sequence). This CDR3 contains 16 residues. Trimming removed 3 bases from V and 4 bases from J; junction bases left unmatched: 10. The CDR3 bases are TGTGCCAGCAGTTTTTCCTCGCGGGAGGGCGGATACGAGCAGTACTTC. It codes for CASSFSSREGGYEQYF.

This clone was detected a few times. The chain couples TRBV27 to TRBJ1-2; D gene uncertain. The CDR3 sequence is 14 residues long. CDR1 is MNHEY and CDR2 is SMNVEV in the germline V gene (reference sequence). The V end was cut by 5 bases, the J end by 2 bases, with 12 bases between. The CDR3 DNA reads as TGTGCCAGCAGTCCCTTCCCGCCCAACTATGGCTACACCTTC. Its protein product is CASSPFPPNYGYTF.

The chain is built from TRBV11-1 and TRBJ2-4; D uncertain. The CDR3 covers 15 residues. Trimming left V 6 bases short and J 2 bases short, with 14 bases between. The germline V gene encodes CDR1 SGHAT and CDR2 FQDESV (reference sequence). CDR3 protein: CASSAWADTKNIQYF. In DNA, the CDR3 is TGTGCCAGCAGTGCATGGGCAGACACCAAAAACATTCAGTACTTC. The complete variable domain, with remaining parts taken from reference TRBV11-1 and TRBJ2-4, reads EAEVAQSPRYKITEKSQAVAFWCDPISGHATLYWYRQILGQGPELLVQFQDESVVDDSQLPKDRFSAERLKGVDSTLKIQPAELGDSAMYLCASSAWADTKNIQYFGAGTRLSVL.

This clone is judged medium-sized. The genes are TRBV6-1 and TRBJ2-3; TRBD2 matches at 11 bases. V shed 6 bases, J shed 5 bases, and the junction held 7 bases outside the gene matches. This CDR3 region has 15 residues. Germline CDR1 reads MNHNS; CDR2 reads SASEGT. CDR3 DNA sequence: TGTGCCAGCAGACCCGGGACTAGCGGACGAGATACGCAGTATTTT. Translated, it gives CASRPGTSGRDTQYF.

By share, this clone counts as medium-sized. The identical CDR3 is also encoded by other nucleotide sequences in the sample. J is TRBJ1-1 and V is TRBV6-5, with unresolved D. This CDR3 is 15 amino acids long. Looked up from germline, CDR1 is MNHEY and CDR2 is SVGAGI. V was cut by 0 bases and J by 1 base, with 9 bases left in between. The CDR3 DNA follows: TGTGCCAGCAGTTACTCGGCGCCAGGGAACACTGAAGCTTTCTTT. Amino acid sequence: CASSYSAPGNTEAFF.

The J gene is TRBJ2-1, the V gene TRBV7-2; 7 positions match TRBD2. Germline V gene sequence: CDR1 SGHTA, CDR2 FQGNSA. This CDR3 contains 19 residues. V lost 2 bases to trimming and J lost 5 bases; unmatched junction nucleotides: 18. The CDR3 bases are TGTGCCAGCAGCTTATCTAGGGACTACGAGGAGAGTAGGCACAATGAGCAGTTCTTC. This gives the protein CASSLSRDYEESRHNEQFF.

The V and J genes are TRBV19 and TRBJ2-5; D is possibly TRBD2 (5 bases). V dropped 4 bases and J dropped 5 bases, with 11 bases sitting between them. CDR3 size: 13 residues. Germline CDR1 LNHDA, CDR2 SQIVND (reference sequence). The CDR3 sequence is CASSRSGGETQYF. The CDR3, as DNA: TGTGCCAGTAGTAGATCGGGCGGGGAGACCCAGTACTTC.

The chain recombines TRBV7-3 with TRBJ2-2; D gene uncertain. Between the trimmed V and J ends, which lost 3 bases and 7 bases, there was a span of 6 bases. The CDR3 has 12 residues. Germline V CDR1 and CDR2: SGHTA, FQGTGA. The CDR3 sequence: CASSFPDGELFF. CDR3 nucleotide sequence: TGTGCCAGCAGCTTTCCCGACGGGGAGCTGTTTTTT.

This clone is judged medium-sized. The junction and the germline gene differ at one end; a read error may be behind it. This chain connects TRBV20-1 to TRBJ2-7; D gene ambiguous. This CDR3 is 13 amino acids long. The germline V gene encodes CDR1 DFQATT and CDR2 SNEGSKA (reference sequence). The chain's CDR3 is CSARDQEFGPELF. DNA for the CDR3: TGCAGTGCTAGAGATCAGGAATTCGGACCTGAACTTTTC.

This clone is termed medium-sized. V is TRBV12-3 or TRBV12-4 and J is TRBJ1-2, with 7 bases matching TRBD1. This CDR3 comprises 17 residues. V dropped 5 bases and J dropped 1; count of bases not matched to a gene: 13. CDR3 nucleotides: TGTGCCAGCAGTCCACAGGGGCGGTTGGTTGGTAACTATGGCTACACCTTC. It translates to CASSPQGRLVGNYGYTF.

This clone was recorded a few times. The genes are TRBV9 and TRBJ2-7, with D tentatively TRBD1 (6 bases). CDR3 length: 15 amino acids. Germline CDR1 is SGDLS and CDR2 is YYNGEE. The V end lost 2 bases, the J end lost 0 bases, and 12 bases lay between the germline ends. CDR3 protein: CASSVTGTPSYEQYF. The CDR3 DNA reads TGTGCCAGCAGCGTTACCGGGACACCCTCCTACGAGCAGTACTTC.

In its sample, this clone was seen a few times. The junction shows a germline mismatch at one end, possibly a read error. V usage is TRBV6-1 and J usage is TRBJ1-1; no clear D. The CDR3 is 15 amino acids. Germline CDR1 and CDR2: MNHNS and SASEGT. The CDR3 sequence: CASSEGPGWDTEAFF. CDR3 nucleotides: TGTGCCAGTAGTGAAGGCCCGGGATGGGATACTGAAGCTTTCTTT.

V and J are TRBV7-3 and TRBJ1-6; TRBD1 matches at 7 bases. The CDR3 spans 15 residues. V lost 1 base and J lost 8; bases outside the gene matches: 5. From germline, CDR1 is SGHTA and CDR2 FQGTGA. The CDR3 coding sequence is TGTGCCAGCAGCTTAAGGGCAGGGGGGGATTCACCCCTCCACTTT. It encodes CASSLRAGGDSPLHF.

As concerns this clone: The junction departs from germline at one end; a sequencing error may be responsible. The V and J genes are TRBV12-3 or TRBV12-4 and TRBJ1-1, with D unclear. This CDR3 spans 13 amino acids. DNA of the CDR3: TGTGCCAGCAGCCCCCCAGAGAACACTGAGGCTTTCTTT. Its translation is CASSPPENTEAFF.

This chain joins TRBV11-2 and TRBJ2-5; D gene unclear. CDR1 SGHAT and CDR2 FQNNGV come from the germline V gene. CDR3 length: 13 residues. V gave up 3 bases and J gave up 2 bases, with 7 bases separating them. CDR3 bases: TGTGCCAGCAGCTTGGGTCAGCAAGAGACCCAGTACTTC. Translated, it gives CASSLGQQETQYF.

This clone was detected a few times. CDR3 residues: CASSESGTGNEKLFF. CDR3 sequence (DNA): TGTGCCAGCAGTGAATCGGGGACGGGTAATGAAAAACTGTTTTTT. This rearrangement joins TRBV2 to TRBJ1-4; tentatively, D is TRBD1 (5 bases). The CDR3 is 15 amino acids. Trimming took 2 bases from V and 4 from J, leaving 11 bases between them. The germline CDR1 and CDR2 sequences are SNHLY and FYNNEI.

In the case of this clone: A single base separates this from a much larger clone, so it may be a read error. The J gene is TRBJ2-5, the V gene TRBV14, with D tentatively TRBD2 (5 bases). Between the trimmed V and J ends, which lost 4 bases and 5 bases, there was a span of 11 bases. Per germline, CDR1 SGHDN and CDR2 FVKESK. The CDR3 contains 13 residues. In nucleotides, the CDR3 is TGTGCCAGCAGCCGAGGGCCCCGTGAGACCCAGTACTTC. It encodes CASSRGPRETQYF.

This clone was found a few times. The chain combines TRBV24-1 with TRBJ2-3; 8 bases line up with TRBD2. J lost 3 bases, V lost 7 bases, and 2 bases had no gene match. Germline V lookup: CDR1 KGHDR, CDR2 SFDVKD. The length of the CDR3 is 13 residues. The CDR3 coding sequence is TGTGCCACCAGCCCGGGAGGGACAGATACGCAGTATTTT. Protein sequence: CATSPGGTDTQYF.

The rearrangement joins TRBV20-1 to TRBJ1-2; 8 bases are a match to TRBD1. Germline lookup yields CDR1 DFQATT and CDR2 SNEGSKA (reference sequence). CDR3 length: 16 amino acids. V lost 3 bases and J lost 3; bases outside the gene matches: 12. The CDR3 DNA reads TGCAGTGCTAGCCGGGACAGGCTCACTTCTGACTATGGCTACACCTTC. Its translation: CSASRDRLTSDYGYTF.

Sample share makes this clone medium-sized. V is TRBV27 and J is TRBJ2-7; TRBD1 or TRBD2 may be the D gene (6 bases each). The CDR3 is made up of 13 amino acids. Germline CDR1 reads MNHEY; CDR2 reads SMNVEV (reference sequence). Trimming cost V 6 bases and J 6 bases, with 15 bases left between them. The DNA of the CDR3 is TGTGCCAGCAGACTCAGCGAGGGGGGCGAGCAGTACTTC. Translation: CASRLSEGGEQYF.

The sample holds a few counts of this clone. The chain combines TRBV28 with TRBJ1-2; 7 bases agree with TRBD1. Germline CDR1 is MDHEN and CDR2 is SYDVKM. V gave up 6 bases and J gave up 4 bases; unmatched junction bases: 8. The CDR3 is 14 amino acids. Here the CDR3 DNA reads TGTGCCAGCAGACTAATGACAGGGACCTATGGCTACACCTTC. Protein sequence: CASRLMTGTYGYTF.